This T cell receptor beta chain is drawn from a study of blood T cell repertoires in COVID-19. Looking at the study overall: The United States, Italy and Spain were the sources of the acute and convalescent COVID-19 samples.

Authors' analysis steps: Reference gene primer amplification in the assay estimated nucleated cell counts. Profiling relied on immunoSEQ multiplex PCR, and the TCRdb table lists in-frame clones only, not all of them. The V and J calls and clone size are taken from that table; D and trimming were inferred from the DNA. Of over 150,000 clones detected, roughly 85% appear once; the ten largest clones hold roughly 6%. The cohort comprised adults aged about 18 to 100 years residing in about two dozen US areas. Cohort allocation depended upon clinical history that participants reported. This clone has a single count. V was cut by 6 bases and J by 1 base, with 10 bases left in between. The CDR3 consists of 13 residues. CDR1 MNHEY and CDR2 SVGAGI come from the germline V gene.

The chain has TRBV6-5 and TRBJ2-7; D perhaps matches TRBD1 (6 bases). The source material was PBMCs or T cells enriched from blood (not recorded which). This TCR was sampled from a man aged 35 to 55 who had recovered from COVID-19. CDR3 DNA: TGTGCCAGCAGAAATACAGGGTCCTACGAGCAGTACTTC. This gives the protein CASRNTGSYEQYF.